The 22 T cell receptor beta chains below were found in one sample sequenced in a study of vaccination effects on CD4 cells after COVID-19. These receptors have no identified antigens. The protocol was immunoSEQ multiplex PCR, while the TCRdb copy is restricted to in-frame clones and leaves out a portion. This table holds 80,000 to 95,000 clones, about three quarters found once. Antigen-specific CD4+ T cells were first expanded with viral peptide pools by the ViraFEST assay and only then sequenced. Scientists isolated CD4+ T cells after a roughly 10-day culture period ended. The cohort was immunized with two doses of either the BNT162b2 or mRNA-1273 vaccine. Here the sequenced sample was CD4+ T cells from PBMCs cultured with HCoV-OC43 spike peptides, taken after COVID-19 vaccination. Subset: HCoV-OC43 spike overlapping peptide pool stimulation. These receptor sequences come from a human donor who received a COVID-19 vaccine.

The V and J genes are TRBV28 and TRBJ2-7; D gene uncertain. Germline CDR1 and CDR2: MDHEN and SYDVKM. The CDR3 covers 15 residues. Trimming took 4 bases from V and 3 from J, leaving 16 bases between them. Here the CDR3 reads CASSSRSKEFYEQYV. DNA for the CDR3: TGTGCCAGCAGTTCGCGATCGAAGGAGTTCTACGAGCAGTACGTC.

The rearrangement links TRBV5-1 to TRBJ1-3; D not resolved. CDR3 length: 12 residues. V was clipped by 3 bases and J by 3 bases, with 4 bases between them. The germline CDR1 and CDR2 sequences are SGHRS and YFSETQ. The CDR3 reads CASSWDGNTIYF. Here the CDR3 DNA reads TGCGCCAGCAGCTGGGATGGAAACACCATATATTTT.

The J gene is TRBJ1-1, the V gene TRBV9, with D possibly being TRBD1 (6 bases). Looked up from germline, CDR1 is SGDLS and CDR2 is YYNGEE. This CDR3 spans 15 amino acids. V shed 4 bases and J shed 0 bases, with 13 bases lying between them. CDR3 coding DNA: TGTGCCAGCAGCCCCAGACAGGTTATGAACACTGAAGCTTTCTTT. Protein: CASSPRQVMNTEAFF.

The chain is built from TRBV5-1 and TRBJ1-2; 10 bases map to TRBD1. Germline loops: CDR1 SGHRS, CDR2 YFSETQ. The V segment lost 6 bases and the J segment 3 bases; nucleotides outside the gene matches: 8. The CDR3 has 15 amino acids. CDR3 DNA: TGCGCCAGCAAACCGACAGGGGGCTCGGACTATGGCTACACCTTC. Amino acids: CASKPTGGSDYGYTF.

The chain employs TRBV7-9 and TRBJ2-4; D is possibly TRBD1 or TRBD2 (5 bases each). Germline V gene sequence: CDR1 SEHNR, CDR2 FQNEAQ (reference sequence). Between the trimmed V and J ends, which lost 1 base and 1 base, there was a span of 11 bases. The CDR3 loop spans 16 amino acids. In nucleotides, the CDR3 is TGTGCCAGCAGCTTAGGAGGGGAAGGGGCCAAAAACATTCAGTACTTC. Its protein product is CASSLGGEGAKNIQYF. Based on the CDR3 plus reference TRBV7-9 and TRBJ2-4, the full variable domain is DTGVSQNPRHKITKRGQNVTFRCDPISEHNRLYWYRQTLGQGPEFLTYFQNEAQLEKSRLLSDRFSAERPKGSFSTLEIQRTEQGDSAMYLCASSLGGEGAKNIQYFGAGTRLSVL.

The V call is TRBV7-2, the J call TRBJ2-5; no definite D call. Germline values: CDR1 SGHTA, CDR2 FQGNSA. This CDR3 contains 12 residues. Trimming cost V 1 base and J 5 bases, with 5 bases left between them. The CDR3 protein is CASSLVSETQYF. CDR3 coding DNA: TGTGCCAGCAGCTTAGTGTCGGAGACCCAGTACTTC.

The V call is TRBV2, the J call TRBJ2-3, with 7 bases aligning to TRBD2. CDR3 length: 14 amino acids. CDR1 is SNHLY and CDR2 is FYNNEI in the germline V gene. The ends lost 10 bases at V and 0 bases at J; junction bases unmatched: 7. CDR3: CANRAGTSTDTQYF. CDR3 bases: TGTGCCAACAGAGCGGGGACTAGCACAGATACGCAGTATTTT.

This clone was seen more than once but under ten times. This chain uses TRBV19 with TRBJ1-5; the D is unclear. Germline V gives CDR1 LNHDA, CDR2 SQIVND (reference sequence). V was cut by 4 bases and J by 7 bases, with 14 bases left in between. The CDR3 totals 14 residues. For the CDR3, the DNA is TGTGCCAGTAGTAAATCCGGACTAGGGCAGCCCCAGCATTTT. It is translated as CASSKSGLGQPQHF.

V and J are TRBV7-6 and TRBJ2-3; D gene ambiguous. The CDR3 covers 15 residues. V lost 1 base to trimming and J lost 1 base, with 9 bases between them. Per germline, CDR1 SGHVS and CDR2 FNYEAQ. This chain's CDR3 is CASSLGFAGTDTQYF. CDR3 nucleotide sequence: TGTGCCAGCAGCTTAGGGTTTGCGGGCACAGATACGCAGTATTTT. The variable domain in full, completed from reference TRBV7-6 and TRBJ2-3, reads GAGVSQSPRYKVTKRGQDVALRCDPISGHVSLYWYRQALGQGPEFLTYFNYEAQQDKSGLPNDRFSAERPEGSISTLTIQRTEQRDSAMYRCASSLGFAGTDTQYFGPGTRLTVL.

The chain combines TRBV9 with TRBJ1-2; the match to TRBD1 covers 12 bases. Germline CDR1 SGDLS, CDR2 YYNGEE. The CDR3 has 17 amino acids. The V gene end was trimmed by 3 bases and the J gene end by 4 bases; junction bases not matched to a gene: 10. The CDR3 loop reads CASSGYRDRGRVYGYTF. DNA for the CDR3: TGTGCCAGCAGCGGGTACCGGGACAGGGGGCGCGTCTATGGCTACACCTTC. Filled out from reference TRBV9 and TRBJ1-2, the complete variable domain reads DSGVTQTPKHLITATGQRVTLRCSPRSGDLSVYWYQQSLDQGLQFLIQYYNGEERAKGNILERFSAQQFPDLHSELNLSSLELGDSALYFCASSGYRDRGRVYGYTFGSGTRLTVV.

The CDR3 sequence: CASKGLAETQYF. CDR3 nucleotides: TGCGCCAGCAAAGGACTAGCAGAGACCCAGTACTTC. V and J are TRBV10-2 and TRBJ2-5; 8 positions agree with TRBD2. Per germline, CDR1 WSHSY and CDR2 SAAADI. The ends lost 7 bases at V and 4 bases at J; junction bases unmatched: 2. This CDR3 is built from 12 residues.

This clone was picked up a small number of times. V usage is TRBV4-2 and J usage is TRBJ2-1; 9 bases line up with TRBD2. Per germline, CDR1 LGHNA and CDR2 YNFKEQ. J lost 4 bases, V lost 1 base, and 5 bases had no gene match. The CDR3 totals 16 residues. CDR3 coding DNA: TGTGCCAGCAGCCAAGCCGGGACTAGCTTTTACAATGAGCAGTTCTTC. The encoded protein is CASSQAGTSFYNEQFF.

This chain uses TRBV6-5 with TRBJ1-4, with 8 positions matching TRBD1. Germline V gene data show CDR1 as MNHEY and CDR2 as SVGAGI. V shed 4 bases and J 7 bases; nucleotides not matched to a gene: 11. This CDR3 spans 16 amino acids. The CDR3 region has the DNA TGTGCCAGCAGTTTTGACAGGGGATCCTTGGGTGAAAAACTGTTTTTT. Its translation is CASSFDRGSLGEKLFF.

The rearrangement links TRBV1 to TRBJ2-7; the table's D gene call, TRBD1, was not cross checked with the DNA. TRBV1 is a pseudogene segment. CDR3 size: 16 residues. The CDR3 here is CTSSQDRSRRRYEQYV. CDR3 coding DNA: TGCACCAGCAGCCAAGATCGATCCAGGCGACGCTACGAGCAGTACGTC.

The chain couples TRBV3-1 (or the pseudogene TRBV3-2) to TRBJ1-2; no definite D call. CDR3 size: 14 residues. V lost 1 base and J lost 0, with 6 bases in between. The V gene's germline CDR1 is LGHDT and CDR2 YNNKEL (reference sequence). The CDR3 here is CASSQGLTNYGYTF. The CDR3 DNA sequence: TGTGCCAGCAGCCAAGGCCTAACTAACTATGGCTACACCTTC.

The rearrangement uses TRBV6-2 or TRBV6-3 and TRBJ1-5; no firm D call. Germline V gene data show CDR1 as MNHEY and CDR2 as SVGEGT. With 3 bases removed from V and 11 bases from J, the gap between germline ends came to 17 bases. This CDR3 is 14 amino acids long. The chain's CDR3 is CASSYSGGLWAQHF. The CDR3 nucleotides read TGTGCCAGCAGTTATTCAGGAGGTCTTTGGGCCCAGCATTTT.

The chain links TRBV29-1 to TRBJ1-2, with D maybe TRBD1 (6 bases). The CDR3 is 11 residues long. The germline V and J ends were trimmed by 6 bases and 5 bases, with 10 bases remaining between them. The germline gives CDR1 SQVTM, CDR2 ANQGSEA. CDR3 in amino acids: CSVAGEYGYTF. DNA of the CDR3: TGCAGCGTCGCAGGGGAATATGGCTACACCTTC. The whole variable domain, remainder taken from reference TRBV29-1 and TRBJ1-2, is SAVISQKPSRDICQRGTSLTIQCQVDSQVTMMFWYRQQPGQSLTLIATANQGSEATYESGFVIDKFPISRPNLTFSTLTVSNMSPEDSSIYLCSVAGEYGYTFGSGTRLTVV.

The CDR3 region is CASSYYTGELFF. The CDR3 coding sequence is TGTGCCAGCAGTTACTACACCGGGGAGCTGTTTTTT. The chain employs TRBV6-5 and TRBJ2-2, with D uncertain. The CDR3 spans 12 residues. The V and J ends lost 1 base and 3 bases respectively, with 0 bases between them. Per germline, CDR1 MNHEY and CDR2 SVGAGI.

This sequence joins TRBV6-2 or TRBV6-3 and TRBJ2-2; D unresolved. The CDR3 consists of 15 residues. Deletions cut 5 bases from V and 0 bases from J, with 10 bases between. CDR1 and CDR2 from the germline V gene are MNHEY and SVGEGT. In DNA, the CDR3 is TGTGCCAGCAGTCCCGCTCTTCCGAACACCGGGGAGCTGTTTTTT. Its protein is CASSPALPNTGELFF.

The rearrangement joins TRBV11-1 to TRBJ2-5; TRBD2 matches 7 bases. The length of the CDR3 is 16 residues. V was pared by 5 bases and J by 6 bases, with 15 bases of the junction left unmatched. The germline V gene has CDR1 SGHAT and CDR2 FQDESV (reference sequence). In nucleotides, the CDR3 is TGTGCCAGCAGCCCCGAGAGCGGGGCCTTCATGAAGACCCAGTACTTC. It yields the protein CASSPESGAFMKTQYF.

The CDR3 loop reads CASSFSGAGTEAFF. CDR3 coding DNA: TGTGCCAGCAGTTTCTCAGGGGCGGGGACTGAAGCTTTCTTT. This chain connects TRBV2 to TRBJ1-1, with D perhaps TRBD1 (6 bases). V lost 5 bases to trimming and J lost 5 bases, with 15 bases between them. Germline assignment: CDR1 SNHLY and CDR2 FYNNEI. This CDR3 is 14 amino acids long.

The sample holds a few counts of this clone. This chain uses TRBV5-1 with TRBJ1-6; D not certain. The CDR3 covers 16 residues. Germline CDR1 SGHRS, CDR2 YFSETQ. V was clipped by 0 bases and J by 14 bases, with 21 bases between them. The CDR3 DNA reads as TGCGCCAGCAGCTTGGCCTTTGAGGCCTACTCCCGAACCCTCCACTTT. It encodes CASSLAFEAYSRTLHF.